This entry features one TCR beta chain sequence. The entry originates in a study of blood T cell repertoires in COVID-19. About the research overall: PBMCs, B-cell-depleted T cells, or T cells were the source of the cDNA or gDNA that made up the material.

Under the authors' procedure: Estimation of nucleated cell counts relied on the amplification of reference gene primers. Generated by immunoSEQ multiplex PCR, the TCRdb table keeps only in-frame clones and is missing some. The V and J calls and clone size are taken from that table; D and trimming were inferred from the DNA. Altogether 45,000 or so clones are present, under 90% being singletons, with the ten largest covering over 4%. Trimming stripped 5 bases from V and 1 base from J, with 11 bases between. This CDR3 comprises 14 residues. Germline V gives CDR1 LNHNV, CDR2 YYDKDF (reference sequence).

J is TRBJ2-5 and V is TRBV15, with D hard to call. The TCR originated in a woman between 65 and 79 years old with acute or convalescent COVID-19. Sequencing was performed on peripheral blood. The CDR3 coding sequence is TGTGCCACCAGCGAGGTCCTGGGCCAAGAGACCCAGTACTTC. As protein: CATSEVLGQETQYF.